A selection of T cell receptor beta chains follows, all from one sample in a study of monozygotic twins with inflammatory bowel disease. TCRdb reanalyzed the 5' RACE reads and collapses them to one entry per CDR3 protein, without DNA. The sample shows 110,000 to 150,000 distinct CDR3 sequences, and roughly 1.2% sits with its ten largest clones. What was sequenced was blood. These TCRs come from a human donor with ulcerative colitis or Crohn's disease, or a healthy co-twin of an affected twin (not recorded which). The CDR3 runs from the conserved cysteine through the conserved F or W. Each record gives: V gene, J gene, CDR3 protein.

TRBV5-1	TRBJ1-1	CASSLNGAHMNTEAFF
TRBV27	TRBJ1-5	CASSGQSNQPQHF
TRBV5-1	TRBJ2-7	CASSLFADVEQYF
TRBV4-1	TRBJ2-7	CASSQGEVAGLYEQYF
TRBV28	TRBJ2-7	CASSPYSYEQYF
TRBV10-3	TRBJ1-2	CAISESKGEANYGYTF
TRBV5-5	TRBJ2-2	CASSWDNTGELFF
TRBV9	TRBJ2-5	CASSPPPGGQETQYF
TRBV11-2	TRBJ1-1	CASSALTEAFF
TRBV27	TRBJ1-2	CASSSSRVGENYGYTF
TRBV12-3/TRBV12-4	TRBJ2-7	CASSPHKGRWNEQYF
TRBV7-3	TRBJ2-7	CASSLNGLSYEQYF
TRBV5-4	TRBJ2-2	CASSERGPGGELFF
TRBV6-2/TRBV6-3	TRBJ2-2	CASRKGPASTGELFF
TRBV30	TRBJ1-5	CAWSKGGNQPQHF
TRBV28	TRBJ1-1	CASSLGAGGEAFF
TRBV18	TRBJ2-3	CASSPWTGSDTQYF
TRBV15	TRBJ2-1	CATSRLGQGFSYNEQFF
TRBV7-9	TRBJ2-2	CASSLPGAGELFF
TRBV6-2/TRBV6-3	TRBJ1-1	CASSYGLGERTEAFF
TRBV24-1	TRBJ2-3	CATSDLFESGRTDTQYF
TRBV29-1	TRBJ2-7	CSVGTGNSYEQYF
TRBV14	TRBJ1-1	CASSRWRTGRPEAFF
TRBV5-1	TRBJ1-5	CASSLSGNQPQHF
TRBV18	TRBJ1-5	CASSPSREGQPQHF
TRBV12-3/TRBV12-4	TRBJ1-3	CASSPRTGSGNTIYF
TRBV28	TRBJ2-1	CASSSVWATPYEFHSYNEQFF
TRBV29-1	TRBJ2-3	CSVDGTSGRADTQYF
TRBV18	TRBJ2-7	CASSPLADYEQYF
TRBV20-1	TRBJ2-2	CSARDLGARRELFF
TRBV20-1	TRBJ1-2	CSASDRQVVYYGYTF
TRBV20-1	TRBJ2-5	CSASVPVQETQYF
TRBV28	TRBJ2-7	CVSSGQTYEQYF
TRBV28	TRBJ2-1	CASSLRPLADIYNEQFF
TRBV20-1	TRBJ2-7	CSAGQSSYEQYF
TRBV27	TRBJ2-7	CASSPGQGALWSYEQYF
TRBV7-3	TRBJ2-7	CASSPRLAGTYEQYF
TRBV5-1	TRBJ2-7	CASSPIRDTNEQYF
TRBV10-3	TRBJ2-2	CAISTFSAGADTGELFF
TRBV7-9	TRBJ2-1	CASSVGREGQGFF
TRBV5-6	TRBJ1-2	CASIWTGGADGYTF
TRBV10-1	TRBJ2-7	CASTEQPYEQYF
TRBV20-1	TRBJ2-5	CSARDPSSQTQYF
TRBV19	TRBJ2-2	CASSIRLGHTNTGELFF
TRBV12-3/TRBV12-4	TRBJ2-7	CASSLRDAAYEQYF